The source of this T cell receptor (beta chain) is a study of shared clonotypes between healthy human individuals. The CDR3 has 15 residues. Germline V gives CDR1 MNHEY, CDR2 SVGAGI. The V and J ends lost 0 bases and 1 base respectively, with 10 bases between them. Study findings and constraints: Relative to their counterparts shared across all four donors, non-shared clonotypes exhibited diminished generation probabilities. About 5% of naive CD4 clonotypes were shared across a handful of donors.

All the donors were Caucasian adults who lived in Nashville, Tennessee. Comment on this clone: Its antigen is as yet unknown. Different DNA sequences within this sample yield the same CDR3.

Using immunoSEQ multiplex PCR, the repertoire was profiled, and TCRdb retains in-frame clones only, with some absent. The profile shows some 550,000 clones, about 97% of them singletons. Sequenced material: naive CD4+ T cells sorted from blood. Specified subset: CD45RA+ positively selected. The TCR sequence derives from a woman under 40 in good health. The chain recombines TRBV6-5 with TRBJ2-7; tentative D call: TRBD2 (6 bases). The chain's CDR3 is CASSYSTRGSYEQYF. In DNA, the CDR3 is TGTGCCAGCAGTTACTCGACTAGGGGTTCCTACGAGCAGTACTTC.